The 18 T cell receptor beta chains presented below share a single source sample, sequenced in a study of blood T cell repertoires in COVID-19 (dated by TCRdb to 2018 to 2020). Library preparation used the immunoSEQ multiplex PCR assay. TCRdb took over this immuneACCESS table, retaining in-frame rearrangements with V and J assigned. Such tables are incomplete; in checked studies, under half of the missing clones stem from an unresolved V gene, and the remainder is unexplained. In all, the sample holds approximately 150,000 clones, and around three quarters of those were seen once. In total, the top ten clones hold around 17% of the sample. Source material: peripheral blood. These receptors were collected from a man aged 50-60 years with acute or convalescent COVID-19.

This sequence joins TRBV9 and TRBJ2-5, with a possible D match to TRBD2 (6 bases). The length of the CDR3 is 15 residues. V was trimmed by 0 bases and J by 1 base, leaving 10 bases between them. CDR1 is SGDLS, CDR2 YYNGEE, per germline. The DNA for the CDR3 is TGTGCCAGCAGCGTAGGGGGGGAGCCCCAAGAGACCCAGTACTTC. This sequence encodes CASSVGGEPQETQYF.

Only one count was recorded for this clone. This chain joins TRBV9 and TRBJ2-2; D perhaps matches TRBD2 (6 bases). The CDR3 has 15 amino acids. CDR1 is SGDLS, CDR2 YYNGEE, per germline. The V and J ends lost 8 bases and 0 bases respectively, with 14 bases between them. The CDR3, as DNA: TGTGCCAGTTCGGGGGTTACCTCGAACACCGGGGAGCTGTTTTTT. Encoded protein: CASSGVTSNTGELFF.

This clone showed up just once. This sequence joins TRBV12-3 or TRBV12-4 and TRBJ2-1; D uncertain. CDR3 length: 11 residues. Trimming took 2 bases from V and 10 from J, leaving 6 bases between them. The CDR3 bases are TGTGCCAGCAGTTTAACGAGAGAGCAGTTCTTC. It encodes CASSLTREQFF.

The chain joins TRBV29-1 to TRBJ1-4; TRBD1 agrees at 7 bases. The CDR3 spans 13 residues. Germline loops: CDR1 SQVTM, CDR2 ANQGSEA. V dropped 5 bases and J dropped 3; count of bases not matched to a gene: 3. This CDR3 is CSVQQGANEKLFF. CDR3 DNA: TGCAGCGTTCAGCAGGGGGCTAATGAAAAACTGTTTTTT.

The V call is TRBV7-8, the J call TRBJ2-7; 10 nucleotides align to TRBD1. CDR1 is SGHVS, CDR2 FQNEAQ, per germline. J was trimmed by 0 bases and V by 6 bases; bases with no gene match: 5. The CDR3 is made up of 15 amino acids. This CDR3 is CASSSGQGFSYEQYF. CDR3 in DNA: TGTGCCAGCAGTTCGGGACAGGGGTTCTCCTACGAGCAGTACTTC.

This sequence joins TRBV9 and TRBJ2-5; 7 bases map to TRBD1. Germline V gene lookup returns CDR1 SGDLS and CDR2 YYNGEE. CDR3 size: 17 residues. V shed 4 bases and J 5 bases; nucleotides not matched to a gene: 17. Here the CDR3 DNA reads TGTGCCAGCAGCCAGGGGGTTACAGGGAGTTATGACGAGACCCAGTACTTC. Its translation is CASSQGVTGSYDETQYF.

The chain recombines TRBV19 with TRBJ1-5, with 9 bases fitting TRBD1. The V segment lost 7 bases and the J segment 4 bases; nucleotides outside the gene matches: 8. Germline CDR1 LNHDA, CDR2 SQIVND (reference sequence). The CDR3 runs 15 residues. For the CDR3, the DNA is TGTGCCAGTACCACCGACAGGGGGGGAAATCAGCCCCAGCATTTT. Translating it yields CASTTDRGGNQPQHF.

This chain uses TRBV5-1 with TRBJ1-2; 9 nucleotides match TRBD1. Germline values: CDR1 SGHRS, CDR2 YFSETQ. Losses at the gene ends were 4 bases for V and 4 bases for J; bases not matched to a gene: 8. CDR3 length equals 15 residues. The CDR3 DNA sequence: TGCGCCAGCAGCCCTCGACAGGGGGGTCTCTATGGCTACACCTTC. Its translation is CASSPRQGGLYGYTF.

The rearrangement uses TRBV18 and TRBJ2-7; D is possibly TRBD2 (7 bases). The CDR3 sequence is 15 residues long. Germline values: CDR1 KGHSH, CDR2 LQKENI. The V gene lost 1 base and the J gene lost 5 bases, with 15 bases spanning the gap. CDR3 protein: CASSPRGGAGDEQYF. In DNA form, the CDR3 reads TGTGCCAGCTCACCACGTGGGGGGGCGGGCGACGAGCAGTACTTC.

Written as DNA, the CDR3 is TGTGCCAGCAGTTACTCGTGGGGGGATGCTAACTATGGCTACACCTTC. It encodes CASSYSWGDANYGYTF. The rearrangement joins TRBV6-5 to TRBJ1-2; possibly TRBD1 for D (5 bases). Germline-derived CDR1 and CDR2 are MNHEY and SVGAGI. CDR3 size: 16 residues. Trimming cost V 0 bases and J 0 bases, with 11 bases left between them.

CDR3 DNA: TGTGCCATCAGTGAGCGGGGAAAAAGGAGAGAGACCCAGTACTTC. The encoded protein is CAISERGKRRETQYF. V and J are TRBV10-3 and TRBJ2-5, with D perhaps TRBD2 (5 bases). The germline gives CDR1 ENHRY, CDR2 SYGVKD. The V and J ends lost 2 bases and 4 bases respectively, with 14 bases between them. The CDR3 covers 15 residues.

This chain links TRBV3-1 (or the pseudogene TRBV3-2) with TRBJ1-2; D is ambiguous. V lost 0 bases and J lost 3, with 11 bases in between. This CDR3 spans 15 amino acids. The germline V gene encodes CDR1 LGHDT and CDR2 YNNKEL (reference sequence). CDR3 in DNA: TGTGCCAGCAGCCAAGATCGGGGTTTTGACTATGGCTACACCTTC. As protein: CASSQDRGFDYGYTF.

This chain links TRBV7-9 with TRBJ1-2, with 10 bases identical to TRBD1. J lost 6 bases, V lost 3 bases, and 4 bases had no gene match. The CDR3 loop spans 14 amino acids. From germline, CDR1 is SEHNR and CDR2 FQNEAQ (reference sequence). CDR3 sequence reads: CASSLGQGFDGYTF. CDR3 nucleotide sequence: TGTGCCAGCAGCTTGGGACAGGGGTTTGATGGCTACACCTTC.

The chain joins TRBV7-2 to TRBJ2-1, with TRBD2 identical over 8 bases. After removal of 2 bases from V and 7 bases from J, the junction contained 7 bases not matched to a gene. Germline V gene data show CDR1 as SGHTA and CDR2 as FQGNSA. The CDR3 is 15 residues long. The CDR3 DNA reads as TGTGCCAGCAGCTTAAAGGCCGGGGGGGGGAATGAGCAGTTCTTC. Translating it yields CASSLKAGGGNEQFF.

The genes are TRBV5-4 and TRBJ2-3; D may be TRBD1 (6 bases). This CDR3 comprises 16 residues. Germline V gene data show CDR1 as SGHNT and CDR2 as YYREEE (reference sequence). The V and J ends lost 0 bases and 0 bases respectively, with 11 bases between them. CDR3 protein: CASSLAGVASTDTQYF. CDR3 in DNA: TGTGCCAGCAGCTTGGCAGGGGTAGCTAGCACAGATACGCAGTATTTT. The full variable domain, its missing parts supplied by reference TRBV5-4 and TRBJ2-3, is ETGVTQSPTHLIKTRGQQVTLRCSSQSGHNTVSWYQQALGQGPQFIFQYYREEENGRGNFPPRFSGLQFPNYSSELNVNALELDDSALYLCASSLAGVASTDTQYFGPGTRLTVL.

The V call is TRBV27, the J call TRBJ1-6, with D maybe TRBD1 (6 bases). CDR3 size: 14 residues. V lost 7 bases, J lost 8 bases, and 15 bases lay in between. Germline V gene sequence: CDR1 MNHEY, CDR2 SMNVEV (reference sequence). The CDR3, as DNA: TGTGCCAGCACCTCCGGGACATCTTATTCACCCCTCCACTTT. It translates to CASTSGTSYSPLHF.

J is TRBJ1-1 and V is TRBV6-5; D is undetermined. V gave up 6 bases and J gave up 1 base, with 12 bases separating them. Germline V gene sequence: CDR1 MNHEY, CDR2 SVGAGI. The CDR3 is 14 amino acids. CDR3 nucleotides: TGTGCCAGCAGGTGGGGAGCCCAGAACACTGAAGCTTTCTTT. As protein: CASRWGAQNTEAFF.

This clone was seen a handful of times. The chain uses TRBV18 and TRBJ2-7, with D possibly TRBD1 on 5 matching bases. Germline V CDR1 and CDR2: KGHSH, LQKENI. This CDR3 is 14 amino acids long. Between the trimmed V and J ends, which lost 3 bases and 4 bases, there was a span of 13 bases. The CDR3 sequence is CASSPYQGSYEQYF. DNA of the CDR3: TGTGCCAGCTCACCTTATCAGGGTTCGTACGAGCAGTACTTC.